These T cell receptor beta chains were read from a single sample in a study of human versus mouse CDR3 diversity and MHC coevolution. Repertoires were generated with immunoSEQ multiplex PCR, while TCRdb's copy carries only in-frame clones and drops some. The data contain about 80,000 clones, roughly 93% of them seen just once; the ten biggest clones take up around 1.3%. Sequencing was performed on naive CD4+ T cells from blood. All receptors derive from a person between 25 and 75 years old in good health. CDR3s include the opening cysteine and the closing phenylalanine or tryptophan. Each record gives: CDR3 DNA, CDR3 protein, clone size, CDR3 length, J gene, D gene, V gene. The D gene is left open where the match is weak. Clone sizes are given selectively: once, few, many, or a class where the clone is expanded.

TGTGCCAGCAGTCCCTCGACAGGGTCGGGTTCACCCCTCCACTTT CASSPSTGSGSPLHF . 15 TRBJ1-6 TRBD1 TRBV28
TGTGCCAGCAGTCCCCAGACAGGGGGTGGCTACACCTTC CASSPQTGGGYTF . 13 TRBJ1-2 TRBD1 TRBV6-5
TGTGCCAGCAGCGTAAAAGGGGTAGATACGCAGTATTTT CASSVKGVDTQYF . 13 TRBJ2-3 . TRBV9
TGTGCCAGCAGCCAAGGGTCGACTCCGCAACCGTACAATGAGCAGTTCTTC CASSQGSTPQPYNEQFF once 17 TRBJ2-1 . TRBV14
TGTGCCAGTAGCCGACTAGCGGGACTGGGTGGAGCCAAAAACATTCAGTACTTC CASSRLAGLGGAKNIQYF . 18 TRBJ2-4 TRBD2 TRBV19
TGTGCCAGCTCACCACTCGGACAGGGGATCACAGATACGCAGTATTTT CASSPLGQGITDTQYF once 16 TRBJ2-3 TRBD1 TRBV18
TGCGCCAGCAGCGCGGAACTAGCGGGAGCTAATACGCAGTATTTT CASSAELAGANTQYF . 15 TRBJ2-3 TRBD2 TRBV5-1
TGTGCCAGCAGCCGACAGGGTAGCTCCTACGAGCAGTACTTC CASSRQGSSYEQYF . 14 TRBJ2-7 TRBD1 TRBV6-1
TGTGCCAGCAGTTCCGGGACAGGGGGGGCCACTGAAGCTTTCTTT CASSSGTGGATEAFF . 15 TRBJ1-1 TRBD1 TRBV6-4
TGTGCCAGCTCACCAGGACCCTCGAAGATTACTCAGGGTTGGAACGAGCAGTACTTC CASSPGPSKITQGWNEQYF . 19 TRBJ2-7 . TRBV18
TGTGCCAGCAGCCAGGGACTAAGCACAGATACGCAGTATTTT CASSQGLSTDTQYF . 14 TRBJ2-3 TRBD2 TRBV7-3
TGCAGCTCCGACACCGGGACAGGGGTGCGCGAGCAGTTCTTC CSSDTGTGVREQFF . 14 TRBJ2-1 TRBD1 TRBV29-1
TGTGCCAGCAGAAGACTATCGAACACTGAAGCTTTCTTT CASRRLSNTEAFF . 13 TRBJ1-1 . TRBV6-5
TGTGCCAGCCGCCACAGGGGCCTAGATTCACCCCTCCACTTT CASRHRGLDSPLHF . 14 TRBJ1-6 TRBD1 TRBV7-8
TGTGCCAGCAGACGACCCGGGGGAAACACTGAAGCTTTCTTT CASRRPGGNTEAFF few 14 TRBJ1-1 . TRBV11-2
TGCGCCAGCAGTGTCGGCCAAGAGACCCAGTACTTC CASSVGQETQYF . 12 TRBJ2-5 . TRBV10-2
TGTGCCAGCAGCTATGACTTGGGTAGCTCCTACGAGCAGTACTTC CASSYDLGSSYEQYF . 15 TRBJ2-7 . TRBV2
TGTGCCAGCAGTTACTCACGACAAGCGGGCGAGCAGTACTTC CASSYSRQAGEQYF . 14 TRBJ2-7 . TRBV6-5
TGTGCCAGTACCCGGACTAGCGGGAGGGCCTACGAGCAGTACTTC CASTRTSGRAYEQYF . 15 TRBJ2-7 TRBD2 TRBV19
TGTGCCAGCAGCGTGACAGGGGGTAATCAGCCCCAGCATTTT CASSVTGGNQPQHF . 14 TRBJ1-5 TRBD1 TRBV5-5
TGTGCCAGCAGCTTACAGCGGGGGCAGAATGAGCAGTTCTTC CASSLQRGQNEQFF . 14 TRBJ2-1 TRBD2 TRBV7-2
TGTGCCATCAGTGATACGACAGGGCGGCCCTACGAGCAGTACTTC CAISDTTGRPYEQYF . 15 TRBJ2-7 TRBD1 TRBV10-3
TGTGCCAGCACCCCTGAGACAGCCGGCCGTAGTGGTTATTTT CASTPETAGRSGYF . 14 TRBJ1-4 . TRBV2
TGTGCCAGCAGTTTACATCGGACGGCTGGGGGGGAGACCCAGTACTTC CASSLHRTAGGETQYF . 16 TRBJ2-5 . TRBV28
TGTGCCAGCAGATCACCGGACAGGGAAGGCTACACCTTC CASRSPDREGYTF . 13 TRBJ1-2 TRBD1 TRBV6-5
TGTGCCAGCTCCCCGGGCTCCTACGAGCAGTACTTC CASSPGSYEQYF . 12 TRBJ2-7 . TRBV18
TGTGCCAGCAGAGCCGGTCTGAACACTGAAGCTTTCTTT CASRAGLNTEAFF once 13 TRBJ1-1 . TRBV7-9
TGTGCCAGTCGTTATGGAGCGGGAATGAACACTGAAGCTTTCTTT CASRYGAGMNTEAFF . 15 TRBJ1-1 . TRBV19
TGTGCCAGCTCACCACCGACAGGGGATTCCGGAAACACCATATATTTT CASSPPTGDSGNTIYF . 16 TRBJ1-3 TRBD1 TRBV18
TGCGCCAGCAGCCAAGAGGAACAGGGGTTGTTAGAGACCCAGTACTTC CASSQEEQGLLETQYF . 16 TRBJ2-5 TRBD1 TRBV4-3
TGTGCCAGCTCACCTACAATGGGACAGGGCAATCAGCCCCAGCATTTT CASSPTMGQGNQPQHF . 16 TRBJ1-5 TRBD1 TRBV18
TGTGCCAGCTCGCGGACTTCAGGTTCCGCTAACTATGGCTACACCTTC CASSRTSGSANYGYTF . 16 TRBJ1-2 . TRBV18
TGTGCCAGCAGCGTCACAGGGACCTTGGACACCGGGGAGCTGTTTTTT CASSVTGTLDTGELFF . 16 TRBJ2-2 . TRBV7-3
TGTGCCTGGAGTCAACAGGGGTACGAGCAGTACTTC CAWSQQGYEQYF . 12 TRBJ2-7 TRBD1 TRBV30
TGTGCCAGCAGTGGGCAGGCCCTTCATAATTCACCCCTCCACTTT CASSGQALHNSPLHF . 15 TRBJ1-6 . TRBV6-1
TGTGCCAGCAGTCCCTCCGGGACTAGCGAGACCCAGTACTTC CASSPSGTSETQYF . 14 TRBJ2-5 TRBD2 TRBV6-5
TGCGCCAGCAGCCAAGGAGCAGGGGGCAATCAGCCCCAGCATTTT CASSQGAGGNQPQHF once 15 TRBJ1-5 . TRBV4-3